In its sample, the clone carrying this T cell receptor beta chain was seen a few times. Its antigen is not known. The data are from a study of CD8+ T cells in alopecia areata. As for the study in general: A regimen of oral tofacitinib, 5 to 10 mg twice daily, was given to treated patients. Points from the study as a whole: Affected scalp, especially in alopecia totalis/universalis, had a higher clonality than normal scalp did.

V lost 0 bases to trimming and J lost 7 bases, with 10 bases between them. The CDR3 is 14 amino acids. In germline, CDR1 is MNHEY, CDR2 SVGAGI. Peripheral blood and lesional scalp punch biopsies were taken from alopecia areata patients. Isolated RNA was reverse transcribed into cDNA used as the sequencing template. Produced via immunoSEQ multiplex PCR; TCRdb's table is partial and in-frame only. The table shows under 250,000 clones, with 50% to 60% occurring only once. The source is a human donor with alopecia areata. J is TRBJ1-5 and V is TRBV6-5; TRBD1 is a possible D gene (5 bases). The material sequenced was CD4+ T cells sorted from blood, taken at week 0. The CDR3 DNA sequence: TGTGCCAGCAGTTACTCGAGAGGGGAACAGCCCCAGCATTTT. It is translated as CASSYSRGEQPQHF.